A selection of T cell receptor beta chains follows, all from one sample in a study of control samples from healthy donors and cancer patients. Libraries were prepared by immunoSEQ multiplex PCR; TCRdb keeps only in-frame clonotypes and omits some of them. The sample carries approximately 170,000 clones, 91% recorded once. Sequenced material: blood. These receptors originate from a woman aged 25 to 39 in good health. Each CDR3 is given with its conserved first and last residue. A D gene is named only where the DNA matches it firmly.

D gene	J gene	V gene	CDR3 protein	CDR3 DNA
TRBD1	TRBJ1-2	TRBV7-2	CASSNGQGYGYTF	TGTGCCAGCAGCAACGGACAGGGATATGGCTACACCTTC
TRBD1	TRBJ1-1	TRBV10-2	CASSESTRGRTEAFF	TGCGCCAGCAGTGAGTCGACTAGGGGGCGCACTGAAGCTTTCTTT
NA	TRBJ1-2	TRBV6-5	CASSYSADTTNYGYTF	TGTGCCAGCAGTTACTCGGCGGACACAACTAACTATGGCTACACCTTC
NA	TRBJ2-4	TRBV18	CASSPQWTKNIQYF	TGTGCCAGCTCACCACAGTGGACCAAAAACATTCAGTACTTC
TRBD1	TRBJ2-3	TRBV5-1	CASSSDRGTDTQYF	TGCGCCAGCAGCTCCGACAGGGGCACAGATACGCAGTATTTT
NA	TRBJ1-2	TRBV3-1/TRBV3-2	CASSQGGVNYGYTF	TGTGCCAGCAGCCAAGGGGGGGTAAACTATGGCTACACCTTC
TRBD2	TRBJ2-3	TRBV28	CASSRGGPVDTQYF	TGTGCCAGCAGTCGCGGGGGGCCGGTAGATACGCAGTATTTT
TRBD1	TRBJ1-3	TRBV11-2	CASSIGQGSGNTIYF	TGTGCCAGCAGCATAGGACAGGGCTCTGGAAACACCATATATTTT
NA	TRBJ1-4	TRBV4-1	CASSQGNTNEKLFF	TGCGCCAGCAGCCAAGGGAACACTAATGAAAAACTGTTTTTT
NA	TRBJ1-4	TRBV7-9	CASSSGVGEKLFF	TGTGCCAGCAGCTCAGGGGTTGGAGAAAAACTGTTTTTT